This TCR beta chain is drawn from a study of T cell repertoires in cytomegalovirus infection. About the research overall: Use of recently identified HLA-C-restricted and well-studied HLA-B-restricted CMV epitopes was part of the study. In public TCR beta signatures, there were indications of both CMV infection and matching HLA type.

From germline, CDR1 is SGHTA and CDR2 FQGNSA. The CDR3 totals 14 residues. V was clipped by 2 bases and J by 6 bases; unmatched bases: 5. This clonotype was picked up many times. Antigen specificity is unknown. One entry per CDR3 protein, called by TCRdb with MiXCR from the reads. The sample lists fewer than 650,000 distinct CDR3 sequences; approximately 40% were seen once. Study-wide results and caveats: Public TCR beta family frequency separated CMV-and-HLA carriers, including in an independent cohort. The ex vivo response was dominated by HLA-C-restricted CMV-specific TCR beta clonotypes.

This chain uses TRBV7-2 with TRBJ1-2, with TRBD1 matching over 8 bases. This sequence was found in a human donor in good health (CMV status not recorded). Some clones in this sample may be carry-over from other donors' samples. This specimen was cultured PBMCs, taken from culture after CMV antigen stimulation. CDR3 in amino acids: CASSLQGARDGYTF. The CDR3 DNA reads TGTGCCAGCAGCTTACAGGGGGCGCGGGATGGCTACACCTTC.